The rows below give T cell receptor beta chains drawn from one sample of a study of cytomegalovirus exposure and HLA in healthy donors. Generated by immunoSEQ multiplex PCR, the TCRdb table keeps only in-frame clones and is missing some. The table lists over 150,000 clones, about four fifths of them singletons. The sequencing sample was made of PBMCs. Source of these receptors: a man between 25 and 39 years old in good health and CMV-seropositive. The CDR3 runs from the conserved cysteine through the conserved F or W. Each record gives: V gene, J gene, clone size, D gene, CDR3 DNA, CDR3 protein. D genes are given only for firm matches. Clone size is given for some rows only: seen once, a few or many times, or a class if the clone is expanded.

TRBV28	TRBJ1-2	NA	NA	TGTGCCAGCAGTACCAAACGTTGGGGCGACAACTATGGCTACACCTTC	CASSTKRWGDNYGYTF
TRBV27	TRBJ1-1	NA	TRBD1	TGTGCCAGCAGTTTTGGAGGGGGCGTGAACACTGAAGCTTTCTTT	CASSFGGGVNTEAFF
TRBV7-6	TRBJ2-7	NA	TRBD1	TGTGCCAGCAGCCATGGACAGGGTCTCCTATCCTACGAGCAGTACTTC	CASSHGQGLLSYEQYF
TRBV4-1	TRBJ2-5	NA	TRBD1	TGCGCCAGCAGCTCGGACAGGACGAATCAAGAGACCCAGTACTTC	CASSSDRTNQETQYF
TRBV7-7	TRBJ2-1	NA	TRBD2	TGTGCCAGCAGTCTAAATAGCGGGGGGCCCGAGGATGAGCAGTTCTTC	CASSLNSGGPEDEQFF
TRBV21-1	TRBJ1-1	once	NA	TGTGCTATTGCCGGGACAGGGGACACTGAAGCTTTCTTT	CAIAGTGDTEAFF
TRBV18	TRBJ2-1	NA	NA	TGTGCCAGCTCACCATTCTCCGGAGCCTACAATGAGCAGTTCTTC	CASSPFSGAYNEQFF
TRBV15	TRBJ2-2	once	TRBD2	TGTGCCACCGAATACTCGACTAGCGGTTACACCGGGGAGCTGTTTTTT	CATEYSTSGYTGELFF
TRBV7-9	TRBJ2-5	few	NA	TGTGCCAGCAGCCTGGGGCCGGCATCAACCCAAGAGACCCAGTACTTC	CASSLGPASTQETQYF
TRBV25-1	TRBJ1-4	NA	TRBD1	TGTGCCAGCAGGGACCTCGGGACAGATAATGAAAAACTGTTTTTT	CASRDLGTDNEKLFF
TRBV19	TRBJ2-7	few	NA	TGTGCCAGTAGTACTCCCGGGTCGGGGGAGCAGTACTTC	CASSTPGSGEQYF
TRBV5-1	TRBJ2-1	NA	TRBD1	TGCGCCAGCAGCTTACAGACAGGGGGCTACAATGAGCAGTTCTTC	CASSLQTGGYNEQFF
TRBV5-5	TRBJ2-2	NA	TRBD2	TGTGCCAGCAGCCCCCCGGGAGGTATGACTAGCCGAAAGAACACCGGGGAGCTGTTTTTT	CASSPPGGMTSRKNTGELFF
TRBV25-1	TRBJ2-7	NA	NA	TGTGCCAGCAGTGGCAGTTCCTACGAGCAGTACTTC	CASSGSSYEQYF
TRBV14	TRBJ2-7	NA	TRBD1	TGTGCCAGCAGCGCTCGCAGGGGGCACTACGAGCAGTACTTC	CASSARRGHYEQYF
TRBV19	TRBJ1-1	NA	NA	TGTGCCAGTAGTGTTGGGCCTGAAGCTTTCTTT	CASSVGPEAFF
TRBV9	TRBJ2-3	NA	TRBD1	TGTGCCAGCAGCCAATCCGGACAGGAACTAAATACGCAGTATTTT	CASSQSGQELNTQYF
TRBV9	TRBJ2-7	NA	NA	TGTGCCAGCAGCCCGGGATCCCACGAGCAGTACTTC	CASSPGSHEQYF
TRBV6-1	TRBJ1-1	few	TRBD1	TGTGCCACTATCACGGACAGGGGAGGAACTGAAGCTTTCTTT	CATITDRGGTEAFF
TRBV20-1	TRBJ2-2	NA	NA	TGCAGTGCTAGAGGGCCTCGGGAGCTGTTTTTT	CSARGPRELFF
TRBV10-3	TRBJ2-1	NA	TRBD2	TGTGCCGCGAAGTCTAGCGGCTCCGACAATGAGCAGTTCTTC	CAAKSSGSDNEQFF
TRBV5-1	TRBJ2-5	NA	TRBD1	TGCGCCAGCAGCTTGGCCTCCGACAGGGAAACCTCCCCCCAGTACTTC	CASSLASDRETSPQYF
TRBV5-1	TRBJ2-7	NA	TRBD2	TGCGCCAGCAGCTTGGCTCGGAGTGAGCGGGAGGGCCGGGGATCGACCTACGAGCAGTACTTC	CASSLARSEREGRGSTYEQYF
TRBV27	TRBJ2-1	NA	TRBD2	TGTGCCAGCAGCTCCCCTTCGGGGGGGACTAGCGGGAGTAGTCTCTACAATGAGCAGTTCTTC	CASSSPSGGTSGSSLYNEQFF
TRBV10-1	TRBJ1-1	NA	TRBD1	TGCGCCAGCAGTGAGTATAGGACAGGGGCTGAAGCTTTCTTT	CASSEYRTGAEAFF
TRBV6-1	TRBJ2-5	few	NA	TGTGCCAGCACCCAAGACACTGTTATTGAGACCCAGTACTTC	CASTQDTVIETQYF
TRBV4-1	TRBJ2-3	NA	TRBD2	TGCGCCAGCAGCCAAAGGGCCCCGACTAGCGGGGGGGCCGGAGATACGCAGTATTTT	CASSQRAPTSGGAGDTQYF
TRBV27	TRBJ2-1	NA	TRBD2	TGTGCCAGCAGTCGGGGACTATTCAACAATGAGCAGTTCTTC	CASSRGLFNNEQFF
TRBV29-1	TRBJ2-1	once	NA	TGCAGCGCAGGGTGGTCTTGGCCCAATGAGCAGTTCTTC	CSAGWSWPNEQFF
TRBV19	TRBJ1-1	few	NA	TGTGCCAGCGGGGGGACTGAAGCTTTCTTT	CASGGTEAFF
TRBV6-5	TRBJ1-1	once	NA	TGTGCCAGCAGTTACGGGAGAATGAACACTGAAGCTTTCTTT	CASSYGRMNTEAFF
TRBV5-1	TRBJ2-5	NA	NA	TGCGCCAGCAGCCTCGGGCCGGGGGAGACCCAGTACTTC	CASSLGPGETQYF